This T cell receptor beta chain stems from a study of post-analysis software for immune sequencing data. Study-level information: As for disease course, relapsing-remitting, secondary progressive and progressive-relapsing multiple sclerosis were all included.

About this clonotype: Its target is not known.

Overall study results and limits: Normalized Chao1 diversity was significantly lower in multiple sclerosis patients than in controls. Strong co-clustering by F measure was seen for same-batch samples.

The library was made from cDNA and included unique molecular identifiers. Input amounts of 1 to 10 million T cells were used. These gave roughly 0.5 million cDNA molecules, so each molecule approximated one T cell. TCRdb re-derived calls from the PCR reads in MiXCR, one entry per CDR3 protein. The sample lists 740,000 or so distinct CDR3 sequences, about 57% occurring once. Sequences were obtained from blood. This TCR derives from a girl between 5 and 17 years old with multiple sclerosis.

Here the CDR3 DNA reads TGCAGCGTAGAACTAGCGGGGATTTACGAGCAGTACTTC. It specifies CSVELAGIYEQYF. V gene TRBV29-1 combines with J gene TRBJ2-7; 10 bases match TRBD2. The germline CDR1 and CDR2 sequences are SQVTM and ANQGSEA. The CDR3 totals 13 residues. V was pared by 6 bases and J by 4 bases, with 6 bases of the junction left unmatched.